Listed here are 26 T cell receptor beta chains from one sample, sequenced in a study of radiation and T cells in renal cell carcinoma. Time point in this sample: baseline pretreatment blood. The treatment denotes: 15 Gy SBRT to primary tumor, nephrectomy 4 weeks later. Produced via immunoSEQ multiplex PCR; TCRdb's table is partial and in-frame only. Seen here are 40,000 to 50,000 clones, about 80% observed once, and the top ten hold 25% to 35%. This sample comprised blood, obtained from a patient whose treatment included radiotherapy and nephrectomy. Receptor source: a woman in her 70s with renal cell carcinoma.

This chain links TRBV30 with TRBJ1-1, with D possibly TRBD1 on 6 matching bases. This CDR3 is 13 amino acids long. The V gene lost 0 bases and the J gene lost 5 bases, with 10 bases spanning the gap. Per germline, CDR1 GTSNPN and CDR2 SVGIG (reference sequence). The CDR3 DNA reads as TGTGCCTGGAGTGTACAGGGCTGGACTGAAGCTTTCTTT. Translating it yields CAWSVQGWTEAFF.

The rearrangement links TRBV11-2 to TRBJ2-7, with unresolved D. Germline V gene lookup returns CDR1 SGHAT and CDR2 FQNNGV. Trimming removed 0 bases at V and 2 bases at J, with 8 bases between. The CDR3 has 14 amino acids. CDR3 DNA sequence: TGTGCCAGCAGCTTAGATGGACGGACCTACGAGCAGTACTTC. It specifies CASSLDGRTYEQYF.

The V call is TRBV15, the J call TRBJ1-4; a possible D gene is TRBD1 (5 bases). Germline values: CDR1 LNHNV, CDR2 YYDKDF (reference sequence). With 0 bases removed from V and 13 bases from J, the gap between germline ends came to 15 bases. This CDR3 contains 14 residues. CDR3 region: CATSRDQEAGALFF. Written as DNA, the CDR3 is TGTGCCACCAGCAGAGATCAGGAGGCCGGGGCACTGTTTTTT. The variable domain in full, completed from reference TRBV15 and TRBJ1-4, reads DAMVIQNPRYQVTQFGKPVTLSCSQTLNHNVMYWYQQKSSQAPKLLFHYYDKDFNNEADTPDNFQSRRPNTSFCFLDIRSPGLGDTAMYLCATSRDQEAGALFFGSGTQLSVL.

V and J are TRBV27 and TRBJ2-7; the match to TRBD1 covers 9 bases. V trimming: 2 bases; J trimming: 7 bases; junction bases outside the gene matches: 9. The CDR3 totals 15 residues. The germline V gene has CDR1 MNHEY and CDR2 SMNVEV (reference sequence). The CDR3 spells CASSLDPGQGREQYF. CDR3 sequence (DNA): TGTGCCAGCAGTTTAGATCCGGGACAGGGTCGTGAGCAGTACTTC.

The chain uses TRBV5-1 and TRBJ2-1; a possible D gene is TRBD1 (5 bases). The CDR3 length is 15 residues. V was trimmed by 5 bases and J by 6 bases, leaving 18 bases between them. Germline CDR1 SGHRS, CDR2 YFSETQ. The CDR3 protein is CASSMQASRGNEQFF. CDR3 in DNA: TGCGCCAGCAGTATGCAGGCCTCAAGGGGCAATGAGCAGTTCTTC.

The rearrangement uses TRBV7-9 and TRBJ2-1, with D unclear. Germline CDR1 reads SEHNR; CDR2 reads FQNEAQ (reference sequence). Trimming stripped 8 bases from V and 9 bases from J, with 14 bases between. The CDR3 runs to 12 residues. The CDR3 region is CASFAEQGEQFF. The DNA for the CDR3 is TGTGCCAGCTTCGCGGAGCAAGGTGAGCAGTTCTTC. Full variable domain (rest looked up from reference TRBV7-9 and TRBJ2-1): DTGVSQNPRHKITKRGQNVTFRCDPISEHNRLYWYRQTLGQGPEFLTYFQNEAQLEKSRLLSDRFSAERPKGSFSTLEIQRTEQGDSAMYLCASFAEQGEQFFGPGTRLTVL.

The rearrangement joins TRBV7-9 to TRBJ1-1; D unclear. Germline V lookup: CDR1 SEHNR, CDR2 FQNEAQ (reference sequence). Between the trimmed V and J ends, which lost 1 base and 1 base, there was a span of 13 bases. The CDR3 has 16 amino acids. This CDR3 reads CASSLGGRLTNTEAFF. CDR3 nucleotides: TGTGCCAGCAGCTTAGGAGGGAGATTGACGAACACTGAAGCTTTCTTT.

The chain employs TRBV18 and TRBJ2-3, with D unclear. The germline gives CDR1 KGHSH, CDR2 LQKENI. This CDR3 region has 12 residues. Between the trimmed V and J ends, which lost 3 bases and 4 bases, there was a span of 5 bases. The CDR3 sequence is CASSPVSDTQYF. As DNA, the CDR3 is TGTGCCAGCTCACCCGTATCAGATACGCAGTATTTT. Drawing the rest from reference TRBV18 and TRBJ2-3, the complete variable domain is NAGVMQNPRHLVRRRGQEARLRCSPMKGHSHVYWYRQLPEEGLKFMVYLQKENIIDESGMPKERFSAEFPKEGPSILRIQQVVRGDSAAYFCASSPVSDTQYFGPGTRLTVL.

This chain joins TRBV4-1 and TRBJ2-7; 7 bases align to TRBD2. CDR3 length equals 16 residues. J gave up 5 bases and V 1 base, and 11 bases lay outside the gene matches. Looked up from germline, CDR1 is MGHRA and CDR2 is YSYEKL. The CDR3 reads CASSQGPSGGGNEQYF. The CDR3 coding sequence is TGCGCCAGCAGCCAAGGACCGTCCGGGGGAGGGAACGAGCAGTACTTC.

The J gene is TRBJ1-1, the V gene TRBV19; D might be TRBD1 (6 bases). Germline V CDR1 and CDR2: LNHDA, SQIVND (reference sequence). Trimming removed 6 bases from V and 1 base from J, with 12 bases in between. This CDR3 is 14 amino acids long. The CDR3 DNA reads as TGTGCCAGTAGCAACCCAGGGGCGAACACTGAAGCTTTCTTT. It is translated as CASSNPGANTEAFF.

This clone was seen only a few times. This chain joins TRBV5-6 and TRBJ2-7; weak D call: TRBD1 (5 bases). The germline V and J ends were trimmed by 4 bases and 0 bases, with 8 bases remaining between them. The CDR3 is 13 amino acids. Germline V gives CDR1 SGHDT, CDR2 YYEEEE. Here the CDR3 DNA reads TGTGCCAGCAGCACCGACAGCTCCTACGAGCAGTACTTC. This codes for CASSTDSSYEQYF.

The genes are TRBV6-5 and TRBJ1-1, with D unclear. The CDR3 has 14 amino acids. V was cut by 5 bases and J by 5 bases, with 15 bases left in between. Germline V gene lookup returns CDR1 MNHEY and CDR2 SVGAGI. The CDR3 reads CASSLTGFGTEAFF. The CDR3 bases are TGTGCCAGCAGTCTCACTGGCTTTGGGACTGAAGCTTTCTTT.

V and J are TRBV11-2 and TRBJ2-7, with 12 bases lining up with TRBD1. Trimming at V came to 8 bases and at J to 6 bases, leaving 5 bases not matched to a gene. The CDR3 is made up of 13 amino acids. Germline loops: CDR1 SGHAT, CDR2 FQNNGV. As DNA, the CDR3 is TGTGCCAGCCTGGGACAGGGGGCTAGCGAGCAGTACTTC. This codes for CASLGQGASEQYF.

This clone occurred a few times. The chain is built from TRBV21-1 and TRBJ1-2; the tabulated D call, TRBD1, remains unverified against the DNA. TRBV21-1 has pseudogene status. The CDR3 spans 16 residues. The CDR3 DNA reads as TGTGCCAGCAGCGCCCGACAGGGACTCCCGGCATATGGCTACACCTTC. It translates to CASSARQGLPAYGYTF.

In this sample, this clone turned up once. The rearrangement joins TRBV7-2 to TRBJ1-5, with TRBD1 matching 9 bases. Germline V gene lookup returns CDR1 SGHTA and CDR2 FQGNSA. There are 15 residues in the CDR3. After removal of 5 bases from V and 5 bases from J, the junction contained 7 bases not matched to a gene. CDR3 coding DNA: TGTGCCAGCAGCCCGTCGGGACAGGGCTATCAGCCCCAGCATTTT. Translating gives CASSPSGQGYQPQHF.

V usage is TRBV5-1 and J usage is TRBJ2-1, with 15 positions matching TRBD2. This CDR3 spans 15 amino acids. V gave up 7 bases and J gave up 9 bases; unmatched junction bases: 8. Germline V gene data show CDR1 as SGHRS and CDR2 as YFSETQ. CDR3 residues: CASASGTSGRIEQFF. The CDR3 region has the DNA TGCGCCAGCGCCTCCGGGACTAGCGGGAGGATTGAGCAGTTCTTC.

J is TRBJ2-6 and V is TRBV4-2; maybe TRBD1 (6 bases). Germline-derived CDR1 and CDR2 are LGHNA and YNFKEQ. The CDR3 is 17 amino acids. Trimming took off 1 base at V and 8 bases at J, with 18 bases between the two ends. CDR3 residues: CASSQGAPGQKTNVLTF. The CDR3 nucleotides are TGTGCCAGCAGCCAAGGTGCTCCGGGACAAAAGACCAACGTCCTGACTTTC.

V is TRBV18 and J is TRBJ2-7, with D unresolved. The V and J ends lost 4 bases and 5 bases respectively, with 12 bases between them. CDR1 KGHSH and CDR2 LQKENI come from the germline V gene. This CDR3 spans 13 amino acids. The CDR3 sequence: CASSQEAADEQYF. CDR3 in DNA: TGTGCCAGCTCACAAGAGGCCGCGGACGAGCAGTACTTC. Filled out from reference TRBV18 and TRBJ2-7, the complete variable domain reads NAGVMQNPRHLVRRRGQEARLRCSPMKGHSHVYWYRQLPEEGLKFMVYLQKENIIDESGMPKERFSAEFPKEGPSILRIQQVVRGDSAAYFCASSQEAADEQYFGPGTRLTVT.

The V call is TRBV30, the J call TRBJ1-6; 7 nucleotides match TRBD1. Germline loops: CDR1 GTSNPN, CDR2 SVGIG (reference sequence). With V trimmed by 0 bases and J by 10 bases, 15 bases remained unmatched. CDR3 size: 17 residues. CDR3 coding DNA: TGTGCCTGGAGTGTACACCCCCAGAACAGGGGATCATCACCCCTCCACTTT. This translates into CAWSVHPQNRGSSPLHF.

This sequence joins TRBV6-5 and TRBJ1-5; D is unresolved. The CDR3 covers 14 residues. Trimming took off 2 bases at V and 6 bases at J, with 11 bases between the two ends. Germline CDR1 is MNHEY and CDR2 is SVGAGI. The CDR3 DNA reads TGTGCCAGCAGTTACGACTATAGCTCTCAGCCCCAGCATTTT. This gives the protein CASSYDYSSQPQHF.

V and J are TRBV10-1 and TRBJ2-7; a possible D gene is TRBD2 (6 bases). Germline V gene sequence: CDR1 WNHNN, CDR2 SYGVQD (reference sequence). The CDR3 is 17 amino acids. V shed 0 bases and J shed 7 bases, with 22 bases lying between them. CDR3 in amino acids: CASSESRTGSASKEQYF. The CDR3, as DNA: TGCGCCAGCAGTGAGTCGCGGACCGGGAGCGCCTCTAAGGAGCAGTACTTC.

This clone was counted once. The chain joins TRBV5-8 to TRBJ1-5; D gene ambiguous. V gave up 1 base and J gave up 0 bases, with 11 bases separating them. Germline CDR1 and CDR2: SGHTS and YDEGEE. This CDR3 spans 16 amino acids. This chain's CDR3 is CASSLRLSDSNQPQHF. CDR3 bases: TGTGCCAGCAGCTTGAGGCTCTCGGATAGCAATCAGCCCCAGCATTTT. Together with reference TRBV5-8 and TRBJ1-5, the CDR3 gives the full variable domain: EAGVTQSPTHLIKTRGQQATLRCSPISGHTSVYWYQQALGLGLQFLLWYDEGEERNRGNFPPRFSGRQFPNYSSELNVNALELEDSALYLCASSLRLSDSNQPQHFGDGTRLSIL.

The V and J genes are TRBV27 and TRBJ2-6, with 7 bases aligning to TRBD2. V shed 8 bases, J shed 0 bases, and the junction held 10 bases outside the gene matches. This CDR3 has 17 residues. CDR1 and CDR2 (germline): MNHEY, SMNVEV (reference sequence). The CDR3 region is CASRSFAGASGANVLTF. The CDR3 DNA sequence: TGTGCCAGCCGTTCTTTCGCGGGAGCCTCTGGGGCCAACGTCCTGACTTTC.

This clone has more than one count but fewer than ten. The gene calls are TRBV2 and TRBJ1-5, with a possible D match to TRBD1 (5 bases). Trimming took off 3 bases at V and 6 bases at J, with 12 bases between the two ends. Germline V lookup: CDR1 SNHLY, CDR2 FYNNEI. This CDR3 comprises 14 residues. Here the CDR3 reads CASSDRGVGQPQHF. The DNA for the CDR3 is TGTGCCAGCAGTGATAGGGGAGTAGGTCAGCCCCAGCATTTT.

This chain joins TRBV7-9 and TRBJ2-2; D perhaps matches TRBD1 (5 bases). V shed 1 base and J shed 6 bases, with 12 bases lying between them. This CDR3 comprises 15 residues. Germline lookup yields CDR1 SEHNR and CDR2 FQNEAQ (reference sequence). CDR3 sequence reads: CASSLVPGKSGELFF. CDR3 DNA sequence: TGTGCCAGCAGCTTAGTTCCAGGGAAATCCGGGGAGCTGTTTTTT.

This chain links TRBV7-9 with TRBJ2-7, with 10 bases aligning to TRBD1. Germline values: CDR1 SEHNR, CDR2 FQNEAQ (reference sequence). The CDR3 spans 15 residues. The J segment lost 3 bases and the V segment lost 5 bases, leaving 7 bases of the junction unmatched. The CDR3 region has the DNA TGTGCCAGCAGCACGGAGGGGACAGGGGTCTACGAGCAGTACTTC. Its protein is CASSTEGTGVYEQYF.